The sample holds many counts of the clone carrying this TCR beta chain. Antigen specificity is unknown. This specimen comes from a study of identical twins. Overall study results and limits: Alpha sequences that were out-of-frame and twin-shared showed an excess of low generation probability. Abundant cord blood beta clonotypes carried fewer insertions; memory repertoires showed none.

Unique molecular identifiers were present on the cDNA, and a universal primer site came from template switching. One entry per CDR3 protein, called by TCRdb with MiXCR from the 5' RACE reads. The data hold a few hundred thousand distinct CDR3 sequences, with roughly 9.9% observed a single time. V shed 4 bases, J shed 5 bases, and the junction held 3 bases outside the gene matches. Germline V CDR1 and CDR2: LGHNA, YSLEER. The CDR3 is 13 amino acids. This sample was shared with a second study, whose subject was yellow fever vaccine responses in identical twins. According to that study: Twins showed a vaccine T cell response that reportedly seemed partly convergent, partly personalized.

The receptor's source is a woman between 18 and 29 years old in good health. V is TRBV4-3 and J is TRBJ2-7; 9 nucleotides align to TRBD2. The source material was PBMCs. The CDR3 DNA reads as TGCGCCAGCAGCCTCCGGACTAGCGACGAGCAGTACTTC. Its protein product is CASSLRTSDEQYF.